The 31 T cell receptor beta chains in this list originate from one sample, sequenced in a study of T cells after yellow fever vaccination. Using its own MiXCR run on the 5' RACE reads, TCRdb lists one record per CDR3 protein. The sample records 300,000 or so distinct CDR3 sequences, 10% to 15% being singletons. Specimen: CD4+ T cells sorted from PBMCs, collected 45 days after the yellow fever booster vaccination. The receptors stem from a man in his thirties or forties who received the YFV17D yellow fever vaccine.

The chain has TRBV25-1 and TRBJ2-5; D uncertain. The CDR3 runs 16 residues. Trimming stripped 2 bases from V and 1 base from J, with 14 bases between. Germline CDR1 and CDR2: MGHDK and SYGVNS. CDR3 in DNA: TGTGCCAGCAGTGAACCCCGTTTCGGGTCCCAAGAGACCCAGTACTTC. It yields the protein CASSEPRFGSQETQYF.

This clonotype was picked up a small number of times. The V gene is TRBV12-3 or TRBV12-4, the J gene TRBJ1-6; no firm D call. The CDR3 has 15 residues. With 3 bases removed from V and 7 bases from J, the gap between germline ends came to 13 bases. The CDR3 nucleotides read TGTGCCAGCAGTTTCTATCGGGGAGGGAATTCACCCCTCCACTTT. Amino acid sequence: CASSFYRGGNSPLHF.

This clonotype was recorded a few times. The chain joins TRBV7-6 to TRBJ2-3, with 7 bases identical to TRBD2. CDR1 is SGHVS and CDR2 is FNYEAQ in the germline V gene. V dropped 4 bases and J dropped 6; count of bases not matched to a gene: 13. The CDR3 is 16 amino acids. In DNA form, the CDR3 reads TGTGCCAGCAGCTCCTTTAGCGGGTCTAGTCTGGATACGCAGTATTTT. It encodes CASSSFSGSSLDTQYF.

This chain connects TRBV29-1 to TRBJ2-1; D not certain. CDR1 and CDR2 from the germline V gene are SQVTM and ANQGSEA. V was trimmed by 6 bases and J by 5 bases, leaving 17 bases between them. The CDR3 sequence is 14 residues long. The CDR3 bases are TGCAGCGTGGCTGGAAGACTGTCAAACAATGAGCAGTTCTTC. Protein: CSVAGRLSNNEQFF.

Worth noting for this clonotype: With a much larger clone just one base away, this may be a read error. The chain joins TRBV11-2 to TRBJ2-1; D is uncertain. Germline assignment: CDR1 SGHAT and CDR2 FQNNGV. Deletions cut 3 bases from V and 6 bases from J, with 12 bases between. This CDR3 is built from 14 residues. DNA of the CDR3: TGTGCCAGCAGCTTTTTCCTCATGGGCAATGAGCAGTTCTTC. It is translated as CASSFFLMGNEQFF. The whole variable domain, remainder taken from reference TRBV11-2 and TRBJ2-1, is EAGVAQSPRYKIIEKRQSVAFWCNPISGHATLYWYQQILGQGPKLLIQFQNNGVVDDSQLPKDRFSAERLKGVDSTLKIQPAKLEDSAVYLCASSFFLMGNEQFFGPGTRLTVL.

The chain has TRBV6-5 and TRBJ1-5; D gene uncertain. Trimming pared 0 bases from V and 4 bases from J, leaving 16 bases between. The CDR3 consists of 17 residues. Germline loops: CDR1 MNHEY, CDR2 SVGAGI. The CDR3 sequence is CASSYSTAISSNQPQHF. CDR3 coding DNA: TGTGCCAGCAGTTACTCGACGGCGATCTCCTCTAATCAGCCCCAGCATTTT.

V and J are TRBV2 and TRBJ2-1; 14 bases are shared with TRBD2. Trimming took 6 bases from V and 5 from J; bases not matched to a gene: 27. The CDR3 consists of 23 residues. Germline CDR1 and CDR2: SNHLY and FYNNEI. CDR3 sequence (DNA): TGTGCCAGCAGAGATCCGGGACTAGCGGGAGTTCGGGGGAGAGGAGCTCTAAACAATGAGCAGTTCTTC. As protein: CASRDPGLAGVRGRGALNNEQFF.

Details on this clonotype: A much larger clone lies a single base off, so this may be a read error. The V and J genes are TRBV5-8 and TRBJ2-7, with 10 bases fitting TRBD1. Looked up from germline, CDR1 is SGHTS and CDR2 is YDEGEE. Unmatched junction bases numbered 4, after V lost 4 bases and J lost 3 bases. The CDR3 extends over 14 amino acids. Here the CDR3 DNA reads TGTGCCAGCAGCCTCTGGGACAGGGGCTACGAGCAGTACTTC. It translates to CASSLWDRGYEQYF.

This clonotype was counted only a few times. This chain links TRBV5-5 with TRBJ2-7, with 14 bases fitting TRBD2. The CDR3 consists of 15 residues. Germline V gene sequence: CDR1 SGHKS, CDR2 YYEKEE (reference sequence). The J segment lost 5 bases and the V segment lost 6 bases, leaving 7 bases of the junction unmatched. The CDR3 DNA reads TGTGCCAGCAAGACGGGACTAGCGGGAGTCCACGAGCAGTACTTC. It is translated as CASKTGLAGVHEQYF.

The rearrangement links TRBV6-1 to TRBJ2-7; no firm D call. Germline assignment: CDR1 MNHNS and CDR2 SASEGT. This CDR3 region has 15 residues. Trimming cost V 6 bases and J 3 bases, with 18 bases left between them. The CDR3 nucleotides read TGTGCCAGCAGAACCAACAGCAACCCAAACTACGAGCAGTACTTC. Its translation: CASRTNSNPNYEQYF.

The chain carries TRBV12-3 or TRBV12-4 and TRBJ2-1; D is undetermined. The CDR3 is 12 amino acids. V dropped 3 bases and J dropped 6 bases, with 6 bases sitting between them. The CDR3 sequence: CASSLDPNEQFF. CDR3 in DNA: TGTGCCAGCAGTTTGGACCCCAATGAGCAGTTCTTC.

The CDR3 sequence is CASSPGSGANEQFF. The DNA of the CDR3 is TGTGCCAGCAGCCCAGGGAGCGGGGCCAATGAGCAGTTCTTC. This chain connects TRBV7-2 to TRBJ2-1; 7 bases line up with TRBD2. The V gene's germline CDR1 is SGHTA and CDR2 FQGNSA. CDR3 size: 14 residues. V gave up 5 bases and J gave up 6 bases; unmatched junction bases: 7.

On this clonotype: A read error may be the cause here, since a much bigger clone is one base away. CDR3 in DNA: TGTGCCAGCAGCTTAGGACAGAGCACTGAAGCTTTCTTT. Residues: CASSLGQSTEAFF. The chain combines TRBV7-3 with TRBJ1-1; D is perhaps TRBD1 (6 bases). This CDR3 is 13 amino acids long. V dropped 2 bases and J dropped 4 bases, with 8 bases sitting between them. The germline V gene has CDR1 SGHTA and CDR2 FQGTGA.

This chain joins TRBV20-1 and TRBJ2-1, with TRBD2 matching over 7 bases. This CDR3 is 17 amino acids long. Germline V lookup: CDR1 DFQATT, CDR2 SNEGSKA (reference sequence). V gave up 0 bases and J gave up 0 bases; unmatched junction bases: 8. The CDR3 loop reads CSARDARVAGSYNEQFF. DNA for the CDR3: TGCAGTGCTAGAGATGCGCGGGTAGCGGGCTCCTACAATGAGCAGTTCTTC.

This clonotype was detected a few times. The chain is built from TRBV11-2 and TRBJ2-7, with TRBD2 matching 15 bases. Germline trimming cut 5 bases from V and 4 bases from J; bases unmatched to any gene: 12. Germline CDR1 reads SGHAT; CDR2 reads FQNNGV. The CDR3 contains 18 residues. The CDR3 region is CASSIGTSGRRLGYEQYF. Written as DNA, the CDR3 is TGTGCCAGCAGCATTGGGACTAGCGGGAGGCGTCTGGGGTACGAGCAGTACTTC.

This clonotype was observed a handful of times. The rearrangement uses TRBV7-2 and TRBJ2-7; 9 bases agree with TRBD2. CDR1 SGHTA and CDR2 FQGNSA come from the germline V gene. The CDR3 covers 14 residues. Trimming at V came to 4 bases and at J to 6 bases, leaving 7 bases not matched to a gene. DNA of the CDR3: TGTGCCAGCAGCTCTTTAGCGGGAGCGAGCGAGCAGTACTTC. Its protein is CASSSLAGASEQYF.

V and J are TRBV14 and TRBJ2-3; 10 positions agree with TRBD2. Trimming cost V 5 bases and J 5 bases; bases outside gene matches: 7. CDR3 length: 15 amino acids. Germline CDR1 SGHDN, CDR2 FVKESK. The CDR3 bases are TGTGCCAGCAGCGTACCGGGACTAGCGCGAGATACGCAGTATTTT. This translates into CASSVPGLARDTQYF.

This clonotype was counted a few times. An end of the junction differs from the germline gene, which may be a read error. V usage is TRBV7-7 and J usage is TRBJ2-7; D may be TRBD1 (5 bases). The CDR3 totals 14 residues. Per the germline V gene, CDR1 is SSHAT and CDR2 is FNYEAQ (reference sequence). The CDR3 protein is CASSLGQGTYEQYF. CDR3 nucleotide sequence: TGTGCTAGCAGCTTAGGGCAGGGTACCTACGAGCAGTACTTC.

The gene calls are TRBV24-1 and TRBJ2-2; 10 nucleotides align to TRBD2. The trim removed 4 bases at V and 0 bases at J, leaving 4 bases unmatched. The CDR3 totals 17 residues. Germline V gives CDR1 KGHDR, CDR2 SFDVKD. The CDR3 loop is CATSDPGLAANTGELFF. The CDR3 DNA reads TGTGCCACCAGTGACCCTGGACTAGCGGCGAACACCGGGGAGCTGTTTTTT.

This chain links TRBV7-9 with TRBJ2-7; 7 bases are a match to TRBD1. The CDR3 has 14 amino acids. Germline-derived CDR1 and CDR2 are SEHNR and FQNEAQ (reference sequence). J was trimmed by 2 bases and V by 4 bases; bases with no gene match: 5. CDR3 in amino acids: CASSSTDRPYEQYF. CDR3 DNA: TGTGCCAGCAGCTCGACGGACAGGCCCTACGAGCAGTACTTC.

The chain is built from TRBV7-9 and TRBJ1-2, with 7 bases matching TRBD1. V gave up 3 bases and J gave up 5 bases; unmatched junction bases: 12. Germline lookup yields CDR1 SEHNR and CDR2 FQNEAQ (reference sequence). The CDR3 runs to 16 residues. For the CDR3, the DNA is TGTGCCAGCAGCTTTCAACACGACAGGGCAGAATATGGCTACACCTTC. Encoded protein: CASSFQHDRAEYGYTF.

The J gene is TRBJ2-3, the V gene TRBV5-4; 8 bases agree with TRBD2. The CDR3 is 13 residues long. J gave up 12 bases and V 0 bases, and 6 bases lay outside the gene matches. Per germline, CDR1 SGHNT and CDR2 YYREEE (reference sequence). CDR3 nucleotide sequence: TGTGCCAGCAGCTTGGAGGGACTAGTCACCCAGTATTTT. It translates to CASSLEGLVTQYF.

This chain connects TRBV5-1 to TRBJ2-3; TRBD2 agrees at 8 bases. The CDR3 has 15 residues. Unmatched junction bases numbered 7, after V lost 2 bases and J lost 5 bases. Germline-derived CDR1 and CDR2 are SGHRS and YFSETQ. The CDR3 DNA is TGCGCCAGCAGCTTCGGCAGCGGGAGAGGAGATACGCAGTATTTT. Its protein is CASSFGSGRGDTQYF.

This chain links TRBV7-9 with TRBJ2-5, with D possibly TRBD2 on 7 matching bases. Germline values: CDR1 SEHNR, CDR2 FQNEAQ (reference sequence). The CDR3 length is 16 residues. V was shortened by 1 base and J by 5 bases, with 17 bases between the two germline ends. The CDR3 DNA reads TGTGCCAGCAGCTTAGGAGGGGGGGACTATCATGAGACCCAGTACTTC. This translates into CASSLGGGDYHETQYF.

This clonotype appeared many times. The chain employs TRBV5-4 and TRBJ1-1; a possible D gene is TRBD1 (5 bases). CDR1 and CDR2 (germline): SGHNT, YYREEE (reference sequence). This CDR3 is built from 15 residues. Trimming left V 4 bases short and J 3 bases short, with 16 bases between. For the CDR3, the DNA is TGTGCCAGCAGCGATGGGGGTCGGGGGGACACTGAAGCTTTCTTT. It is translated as CASSDGGRGDTEAFF. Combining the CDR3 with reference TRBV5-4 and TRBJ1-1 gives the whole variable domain ETGVTQSPTHLIKTRGQQVTLRCSSQSGHNTVSWYQQALGQGPQFIFQYYREEENGRGNFPPRFSGLQFPNYSSELNVNALELDDSALYLCASSDGGRGDTEAFFGQGTRLTVV.

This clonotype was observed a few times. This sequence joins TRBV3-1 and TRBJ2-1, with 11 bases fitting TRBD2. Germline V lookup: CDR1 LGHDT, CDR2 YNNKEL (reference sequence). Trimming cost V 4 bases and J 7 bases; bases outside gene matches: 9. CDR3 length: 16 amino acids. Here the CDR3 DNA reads TGTGCCAGCAGCCTGTGGGTAGCGGGAGGGCGTAATGAGCAGTTCTTC. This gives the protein CASSLWVAGGRNEQFF.

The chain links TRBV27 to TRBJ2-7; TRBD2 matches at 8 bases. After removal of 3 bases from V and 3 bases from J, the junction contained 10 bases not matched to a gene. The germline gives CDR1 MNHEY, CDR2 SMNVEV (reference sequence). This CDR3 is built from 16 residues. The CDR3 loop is CASSFKLPGTSYEQYF. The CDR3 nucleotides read TGTGCCAGCAGTTTTAAACTTCCCGGGACTAGCTACGAGCAGTACTTC.

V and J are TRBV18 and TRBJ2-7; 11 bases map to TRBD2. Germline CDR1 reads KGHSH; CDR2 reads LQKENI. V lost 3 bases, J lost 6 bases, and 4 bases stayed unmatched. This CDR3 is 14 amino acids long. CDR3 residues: CASSPYGTSGEQYF. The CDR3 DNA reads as TGTGCCAGCTCACCCTATGGGACTAGCGGCGAGCAGTACTTC.

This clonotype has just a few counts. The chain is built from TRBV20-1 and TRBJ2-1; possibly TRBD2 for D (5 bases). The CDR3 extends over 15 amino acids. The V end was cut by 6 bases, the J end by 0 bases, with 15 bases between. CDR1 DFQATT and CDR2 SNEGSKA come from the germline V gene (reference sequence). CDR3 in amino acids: CSARTAESSYNEQFF. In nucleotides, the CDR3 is TGCAGTGCCAGGACTGCCGAAAGCTCCTACAATGAGCAGTTCTTC.

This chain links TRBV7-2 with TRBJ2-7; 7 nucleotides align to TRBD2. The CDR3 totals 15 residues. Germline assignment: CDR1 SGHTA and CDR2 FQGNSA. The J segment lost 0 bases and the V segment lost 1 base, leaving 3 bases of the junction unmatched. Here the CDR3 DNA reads TGTGCCAGCAGCTTAGGCGGGACTATCTCCTACGAGCAGTACTTC. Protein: CASSLGGTISYEQYF.

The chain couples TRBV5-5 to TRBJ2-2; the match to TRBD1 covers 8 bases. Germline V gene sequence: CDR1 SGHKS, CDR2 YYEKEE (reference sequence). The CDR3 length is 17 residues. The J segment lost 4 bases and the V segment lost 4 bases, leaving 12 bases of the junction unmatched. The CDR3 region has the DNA TGTGCCAGCAGCCATCCACCGACAGGGGCGTCCACCGGGGAGCTGTTTTTT. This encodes CASSHPPTGASTGELFF.